This TCR beta chain stems from a study of PD-1 blockade in classical Hodgkin lymphoma. The protocol was immunoSEQ multiplex PCR, while the TCRdb copy is restricted to in-frame clones and leaves out a portion. The sample includes approximately 70,000 clones, over 85% of them seen just once. Comments on this clone: What it binds is not known.

The CDR3 length is 14 residues. The ends were cut back, 0 bases at V and 5 bases at J, with 6 bases in the middle. CDR1 is SGHRS and CDR2 is YFSETQ in the germline V gene. Study-wide points: Baseline TCR diversity was reportedly lower in newly diagnosed patients than healthy donors. The repertoire differences lack a defined cause, possibly disease activity or prior therapy.

Time point of the sample: newly diagnosed, previously untreated cHL patient sample. Comparison PBMCs came from previously untreated, newly diagnosed classical Hodgkin lymphoma patients. The source material was peripheral blood mononuclear cells (PBMCs). The TCR was taken from a human donor with classical Hodgkin lymphoma. The rearrangement links TRBV5-1 to TRBJ1-6, with D unresolved. CDR3 protein: CASSLAPDNSPLHF. The CDR3 nucleotides read TGCGCCAGCAGCTTGGCTCCAGATAATTCACCCCTCCACTTT.